A selection of T cell receptor beta chains follows, all from one sample in a study of siplizumab effects on memory and regulatory T cells. Data came from immunoSEQ multiplex PCR; TCRdb stores just in-frame clones and leaves some out. The repertoire includes under 100,000 clones, over 80% of them detected once, and approximately 1.4% sits in the top ten. Sample: Tregs sorted from blood. Receptors were obtained from a human donor in good health. Each CDR3 is given with its conserved first and last residue. The D gene is left open where the match is weak. Clone size appears in some rows only: once, few, many, or a class for an expanded clone.

V	D	size	J	DNA	CDR3
TRBV6-6	NA	once	TRBJ2-7	TGTGCCAGCAGTTACTCGATAGACGGGCTCTACGAGCAGTACTTC	CASSYSIDGLYEQYF
TRBV4-1	TRBD2	NA	TRBJ2-1	TGCGCCAGCAGCCAGAGCGGGGGGGGCCGCGGGGAGCAGTTCTTC	CASSQSGGGRGEQFF
TRBV5-1	TRBD1	NA	TRBJ1-1	TGCGCCAGCAGCTTGACAGGGGATGGAGCTTTCTTT	CASSLTGDGAFF
TRBV6-1	TRBD1	few	TRBJ1-6	TGTGCCAGCAGTGAAATCCGGGACAGCCACTATAATTCACCCCTCCACTTT	CASSEIRDSHYNSPLHF
TRBV12-5	NA	NA	TRBJ1-2	TGTGCTAGTGGTTTGAGAGGGGCTCTGGCTAACTATGGCTACACCTTC	CASGLRGALANYGYTF
TRBV6-5	NA	NA	TRBJ2-2	TGTGCCAGCAGTTTCACCGGGGAGCTGTTTTTT	CASSFTGELFF
TRBV27	TRBD1	once	TRBJ2-7	TGTGCCAGCAGTTTCAGACAGGGGGCCTACGAGCAGTACTTC	CASSFRQGAYEQYF
TRBV11-2	TRBD1	NA	TRBJ1-1	TGTGCCAGCAGCCGACAGGGGGCTTGGACTGAAGCTTTCTTT	CASSRQGAWTEAFF
TRBV6-5	NA	NA	TRBJ2-7	TGTGCCAGCACTACCGACAGAAGGCGGTCCTACGAGCAGTACTTC	CASTTDRRRSYEQYF
TRBV27	TRBD1	NA	TRBJ1-2	TGTGCCAGCAGTTTTTCGGACAGGGCGAGTGGCTACACCTTC	CASSFSDRASGYTF
TRBV7-9	NA	NA	TRBJ1-5	TGTGCCAGCAGCTCCAGGGGTCAGCCCCAGCATTTT	CASSSRGQPQHF
TRBV6-6	NA	NA	TRBJ2-7	TGTGCCAGCAGTTACGCAGCGGTCCTCTCCTACGAGCAGTACTTC	CASSYAAVLSYEQYF
TRBV28	NA	NA	TRBJ2-5	TGTGCCAGCAGTTCGCAAGAGACCCAGTACTTC	CASSSQETQYF
TRBV19	TRBD1	many	TRBJ1-5	TGTGCCAGTATGACGACAGGGTACAATCAGCCCCAGCATTTT	CASMTTGYNQPQHF
TRBV27	NA	NA	TRBJ1-5	TGTGCCAGCAGTCAGAGGGGTCAGCCCCAGCATTTT	CASSQRGQPQHF
TRBV7-2	TRBD1	NA	TRBJ1-2	TGTGCCAGCATACCGGAGACAGGGAGGGACTATGGCTACACCTTC	CASIPETGRDYGYTF
TRBV18	NA	once	TRBJ2-1	TGTGCCAGCTCACCCTCCGTCGGGGGTTACAATGAGCAGTTCTTC	CASSPSVGGYNEQFF
TRBV15	NA	NA	TRBJ2-3	TGTGCCACGTTGAATCCAGGGTTCCGTTTCACAGATACGCAGTATTTT	CATLNPGFRFTDTQYF
TRBV6-6	TRBD1	NA	TRBJ1-2	TGTGCCACGATGGACAGGGCAAACTACTATGGCTACACCTTC	CATMDRANYYGYTF
TRBV18	NA	NA	TRBJ2-7	TGTGCCAGCTCACCACCAAAAGGCGGATACTGGACCTACGAGCAGTACTTC	CASSPPKGGYWTYEQYF
TRBV5-6	TRBD1	NA	TRBJ2-3	TGTGCCAGCAGCCTCTTACAGGGGTGGGGGACAGATACGCAGTATTTT	CASSLLQGWGTDTQYF
TRBV7-9	NA	NA	TRBJ2-5	TGTGCCAGCAGCCCACAGGGGGGGTACCAAGAGACCCAGTACTTC	CASSPQGGYQETQYF
TRBV7-3	NA	NA	TRBJ1-2	TGTGCCAGCTGGCAGGCTGGCTATGGCTACACCTTC	CASWQAGYGYTF
TRBV29-1	NA	NA	TRBJ1-1	TGCAGCGTTTTGACGAACACTGAAGCTTTCTTT	CSVLTNTEAFF
TRBV6-5	TRBD1	once	TRBJ1-2	TGTGCCAGCAGCTGGACAGGGTATGGCTACACCTTC	CASSWTGYGYTF
TRBV6-6	NA	NA	TRBJ2-2	TGTGCCAGCAGTTACTCGAAGACCCTCACCGGGGAGCTGTTTTTT	CASSYSKTLTGELFF
TRBV11-2	NA	NA	TRBJ2-7	TGTGCCAGCACACTAACTCGGGGTAAGACCTACGAGCAGTACTTC	CASTLTRGKTYEQYF
TRBV7-9	NA	NA	TRBJ2-7	TGTGCCAGCAGCTTTTGGGTTTCCTACGAGCAGTACTTC	CASSFWVSYEQYF